This T cell receptor (beta chain) was recorded in a study of Tregs in tolerant kidney transplant recipients. Broader study findings: Validation in larger populations is needed because few patients were studied. Activated donor B cell expansion appeared to reveal the most relevant donor-specific TCRbeta repertoire. No direct test of biological reproducibility was done here.

Thawed PBMCs were FACS-sorted into unstimulated CD4+CD25+CD127- regulatory T cells, CD4+CD25- non-regulatory cells, CD4 and CD8 cells. The assay was immunoSEQ multiplex PCR, and TCRdb's table has in-frame clones only and misses some. The sample lists hundreds of thousands of clones; roughly 80% were seen once. On this clone itself: Its antigen is unknown.

Sequenced input: CD4+ T cells from blood. The receptor was derived from a human donor in good health.

The CDR3 spells CATSEYNEQFF. The CDR3 bases are TGTGCCACCTCGGAGTACAATGAGCAGTTCTTC. This chain links TRBV18 with TRBJ2-1; unclear D gene. CDR3 size: 11 residues. Trimming removed 10 bases at V and 4 bases at J, with 8 bases between. CDR1 is KGHSH, CDR2 LQKENI, per germline.